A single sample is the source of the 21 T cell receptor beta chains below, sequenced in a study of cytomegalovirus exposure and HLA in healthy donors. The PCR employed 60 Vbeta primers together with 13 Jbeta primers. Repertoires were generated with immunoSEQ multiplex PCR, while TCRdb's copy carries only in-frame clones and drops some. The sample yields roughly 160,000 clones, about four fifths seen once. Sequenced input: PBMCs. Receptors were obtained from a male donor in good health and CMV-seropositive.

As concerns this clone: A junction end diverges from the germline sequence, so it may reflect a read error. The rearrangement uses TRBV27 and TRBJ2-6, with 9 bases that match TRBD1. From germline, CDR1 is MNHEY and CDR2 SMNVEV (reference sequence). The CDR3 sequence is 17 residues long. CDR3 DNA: TGTGCCAGCAGGGAGACAGGGGGGAAAGGCGGGGCCAACGGCCTGACTTTC. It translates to CASRETGGKGGANGLTF.

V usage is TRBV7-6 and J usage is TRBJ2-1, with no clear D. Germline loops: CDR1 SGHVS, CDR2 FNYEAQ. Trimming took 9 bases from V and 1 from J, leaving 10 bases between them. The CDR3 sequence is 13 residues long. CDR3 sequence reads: CASVGPSYNEQFF. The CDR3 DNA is TGTGCCAGTGTTGGGCCGTCCTACAATGAGCAGTTCTTC. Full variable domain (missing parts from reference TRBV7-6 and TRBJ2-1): GAGVSQSPRYKVTKRGQDVALRCDPISGHVSLYWYRQALGQGPEFLTYFNYEAQQDKSGLPNDRFSAERPEGSISTLTIQRTEQRDSAMYRCASVGPSYNEQFFGPGTRLTVL.

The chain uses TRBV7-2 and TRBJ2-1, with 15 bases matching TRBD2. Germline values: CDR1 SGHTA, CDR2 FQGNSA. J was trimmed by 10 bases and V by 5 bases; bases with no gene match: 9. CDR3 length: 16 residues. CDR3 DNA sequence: TGTGCCAGCAGCCCTCGGACTAGCGGGGGGGGTGTGGAGCAGTTCTTC. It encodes CASSPRTSGGGVEQFF.

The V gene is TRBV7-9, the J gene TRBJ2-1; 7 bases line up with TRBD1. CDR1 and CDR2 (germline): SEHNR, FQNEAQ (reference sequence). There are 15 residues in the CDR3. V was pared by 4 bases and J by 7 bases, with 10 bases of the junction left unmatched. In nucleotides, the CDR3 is TGTGCCAGCAGCTCTGGACAGGCTTTACGTAATGAGCAGTTCTTC. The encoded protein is CASSSGQALRNEQFF.

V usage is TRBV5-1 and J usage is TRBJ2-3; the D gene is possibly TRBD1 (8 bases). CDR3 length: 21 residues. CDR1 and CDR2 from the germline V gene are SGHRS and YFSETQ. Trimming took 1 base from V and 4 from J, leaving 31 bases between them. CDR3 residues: CASSLNPATLRTGRDADTQYF. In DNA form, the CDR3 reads TGCGCCAGCAGCTTGAATCCGGCCACCCTTAGGACAGGGAGGGATGCAGATACGCAGTATTTT.

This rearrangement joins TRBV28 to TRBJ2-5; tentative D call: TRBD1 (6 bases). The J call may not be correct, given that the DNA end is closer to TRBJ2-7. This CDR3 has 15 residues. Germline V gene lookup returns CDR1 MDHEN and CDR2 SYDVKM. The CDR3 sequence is CASTEPQGSSYEQYF. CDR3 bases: TGTGCCAGCACCGAGCCACAGGGTAGTTCCTACGAGCAGTACTTC.

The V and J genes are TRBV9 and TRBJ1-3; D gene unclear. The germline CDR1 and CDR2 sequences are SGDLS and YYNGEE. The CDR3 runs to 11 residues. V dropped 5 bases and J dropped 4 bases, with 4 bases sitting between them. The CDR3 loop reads CASSLGNTIYF. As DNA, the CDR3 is TGTGCCAGCAGTCTAGGAAACACCATATATTTT.

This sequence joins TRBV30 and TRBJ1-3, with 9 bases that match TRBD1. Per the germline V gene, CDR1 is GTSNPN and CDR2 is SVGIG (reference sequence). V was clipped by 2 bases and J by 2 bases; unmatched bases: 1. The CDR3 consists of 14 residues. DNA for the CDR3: TGTGCCTGGAGTTGGACAGGGGCTGGAAACACCATATATTTT. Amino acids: CAWSWTGAGNTIYF.

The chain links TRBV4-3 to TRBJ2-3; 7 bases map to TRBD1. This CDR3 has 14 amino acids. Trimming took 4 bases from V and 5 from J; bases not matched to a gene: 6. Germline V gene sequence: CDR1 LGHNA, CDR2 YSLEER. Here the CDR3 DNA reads TGCGCCAGCAGCCGAACCCAGGGGGTAGATACGCAGTATTTT. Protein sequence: CASSRTQGVDTQYF.

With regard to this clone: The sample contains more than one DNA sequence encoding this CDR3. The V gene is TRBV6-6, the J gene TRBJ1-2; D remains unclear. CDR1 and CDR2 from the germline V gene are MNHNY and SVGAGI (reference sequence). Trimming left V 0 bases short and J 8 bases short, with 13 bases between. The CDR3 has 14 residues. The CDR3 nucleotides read TGTGCCAGCAGTTACTCGGAGGACTTGCGGGGCTACACCTTC. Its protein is CASSYSEDLRGYTF.

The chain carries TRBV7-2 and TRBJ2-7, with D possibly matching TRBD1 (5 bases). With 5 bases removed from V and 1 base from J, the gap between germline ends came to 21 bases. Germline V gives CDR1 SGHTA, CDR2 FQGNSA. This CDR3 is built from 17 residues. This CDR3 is CASSLKGVTTFSYEQYF. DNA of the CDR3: TGTGCCAGCAGCCTTAAAGGGGTCACCACTTTTTCCTACGAGCAGTACTTC.

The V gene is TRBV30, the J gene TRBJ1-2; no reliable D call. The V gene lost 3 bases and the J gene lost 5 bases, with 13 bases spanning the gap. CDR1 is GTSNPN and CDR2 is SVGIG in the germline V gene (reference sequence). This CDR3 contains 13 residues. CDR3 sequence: CAWRGDRGYGYTF. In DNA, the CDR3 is TGTGCCTGGAGGGGAGACCGCGGTTATGGCTACACCTTC.

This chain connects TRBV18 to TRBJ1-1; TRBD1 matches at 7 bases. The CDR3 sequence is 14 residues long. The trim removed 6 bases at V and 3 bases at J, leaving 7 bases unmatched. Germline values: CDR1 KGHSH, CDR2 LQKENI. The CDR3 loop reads CASSQTGKDTEAFF. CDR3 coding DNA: TGTGCCAGCTCTCAGACAGGGAAGGACACTGAAGCTTTCTTT.

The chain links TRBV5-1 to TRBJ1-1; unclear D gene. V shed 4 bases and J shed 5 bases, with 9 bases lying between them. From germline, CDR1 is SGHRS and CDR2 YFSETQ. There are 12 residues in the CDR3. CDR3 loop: CASSVEGTEAFF. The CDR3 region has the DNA TGCGCCAGCAGCGTCGAGGGAACTGAAGCTTTCTTT.

CDR3 DNA: TGTGCCAGTGTGGGGACTAGCGGGGGTGATACGCAGTATTTT. Encoded protein: CASVGTSGGDTQYF. The chain joins TRBV27 to TRBJ2-3; 14 bases are a match to TRBD2. The germline gives CDR1 MNHEY, CDR2 SMNVEV (reference sequence). The V and J ends lost 9 bases and 6 bases, in that order; junction bases with no gene match: 5. The CDR3 sequence is 14 residues long.

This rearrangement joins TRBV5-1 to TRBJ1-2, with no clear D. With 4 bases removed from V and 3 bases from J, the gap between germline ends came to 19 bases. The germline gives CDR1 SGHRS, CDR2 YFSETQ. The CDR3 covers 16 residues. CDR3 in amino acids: CASSQEQYAPYYGYTF. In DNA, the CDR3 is TGCGCCAGCAGCCAGGAACAGTACGCGCCCTACTATGGCTACACCTTC.

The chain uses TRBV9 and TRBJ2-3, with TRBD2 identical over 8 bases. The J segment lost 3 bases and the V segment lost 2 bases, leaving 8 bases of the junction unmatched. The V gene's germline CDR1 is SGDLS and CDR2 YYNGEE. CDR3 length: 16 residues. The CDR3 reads CASSVASGGRTDTQYF. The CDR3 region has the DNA TGTGCCAGCAGCGTCGCGAGCGGGGGTCGAACAGATACGCAGTATTTT.

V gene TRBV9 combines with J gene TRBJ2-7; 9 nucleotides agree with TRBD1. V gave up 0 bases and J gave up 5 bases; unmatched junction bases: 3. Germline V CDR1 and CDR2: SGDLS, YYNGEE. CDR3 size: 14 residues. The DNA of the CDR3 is TGTGCCAGCAGCGTAGGGGACAGGGAGGACGAGCAGTACTTC. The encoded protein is CASSVGDREDEQYF.

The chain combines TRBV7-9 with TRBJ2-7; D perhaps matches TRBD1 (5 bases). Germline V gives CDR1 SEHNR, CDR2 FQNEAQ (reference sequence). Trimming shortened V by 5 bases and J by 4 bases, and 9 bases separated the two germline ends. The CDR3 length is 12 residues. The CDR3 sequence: CASSGQGYEQYF. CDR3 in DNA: TGTGCCAGCAGCGGACAAGGGTACGAGCAGTACTTC.

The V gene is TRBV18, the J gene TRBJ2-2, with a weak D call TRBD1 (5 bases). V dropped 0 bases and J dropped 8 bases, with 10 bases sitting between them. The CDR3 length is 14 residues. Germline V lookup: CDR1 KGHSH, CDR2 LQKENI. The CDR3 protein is CASSPPGRTGELFF. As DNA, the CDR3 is TGTGCCAGCTCACCACCGGGTCGGACAGGGGAGCTGTTTTTT.

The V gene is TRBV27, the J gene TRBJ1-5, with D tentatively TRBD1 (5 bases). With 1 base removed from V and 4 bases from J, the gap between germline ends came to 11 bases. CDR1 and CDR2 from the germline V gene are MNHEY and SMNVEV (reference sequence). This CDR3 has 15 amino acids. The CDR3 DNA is TGTGCCAGCAGTTTATTGGCGGGGGGGAATCAGCCCCAGCATTTT. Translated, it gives CASSLLAGGNQPQHF.